A single sample is the source of the 10 T cell receptor beta chains below, sequenced in a study of cytomegalovirus exposure and HLA in healthy donors. It was with 60 Vbeta and 13 Jbeta primers that the PCR ran. TCRdb's copy holds only in-frame clones and misses some; the assay was immunoSEQ multiplex PCR. Of some 180,000 clones listed, just over 75% were seen once; the top ten hold 3% to 4.5%. The specimen sequenced was PBMCs. These receptors were obtained from a woman aged 60-70 years in good health and CMV-seropositive.

This chain joins TRBV28 and TRBJ2-7, with 13 bases matching TRBD2. Germline V lookup: CDR1 MDHEN, CDR2 SYDVKM. This CDR3 comprises 14 residues. V lost 7 bases to trimming and J lost 7 bases; unmatched junction nucleotides: 7. The CDR3 region has the DNA TGTGCCAGCATTGGGACTAGCGGGGCGAGGGAGCAGTACTTC. It codes for CASIGTSGAREQYF.

V and J are TRBV9 and TRBJ2-7; a weak D match, TRBD1 (5 bases). The CDR3 totals 14 residues. Trimming shortened V by 6 bases and J by 6 bases, and 19 bases separated the two germline ends. The germline gives CDR1 SGDLS, CDR2 YYNGEE. The CDR3 DNA sequence: TGTGCCAGCAACCTCTTGCGGCAGGGTGTCGAGCAGTACTTC. It translates to CASNLLRQGVEQYF.

The chain is built from TRBV5-1 and TRBJ2-3, with D tentatively TRBD1 (6 bases). This CDR3 region has 16 residues. CDR1 SGHRS and CDR2 YFSETQ come from the germline V gene. The ends were cut back, 4 bases at V and 4 bases at J, with 19 bases in the middle. CDR3 DNA: TGCGCCAGCAGCCCCCCGGGCAGGGGCTTTTCAGATACGCAGTATTTT. It codes for CASSPPGRGFSDTQYF.

The chain uses TRBV9 and TRBJ2-4, with 11 bases fitting TRBD2. V lost 4 bases to trimming and J lost 5 bases; unmatched junction nucleotides: 8. The CDR3 sequence is 16 residues long. The germline V gene has CDR1 SGDLS and CDR2 YYNGEE. The CDR3, as DNA: TGTGCCAGCAGCCTGGGGACTAGCGGCCCCGAAAACATTCAGTACTTC. This translates into CASSLGTSGPENIQYF.

This clone occurred once. CDR3 DNA sequence: TGTGCCAGCAGCTTAAATCAGGGAAACACCATATATTTT. Amino acid sequence: CASSLNQGNTIYF. The chain joins TRBV11-2 to TRBJ1-3; no clear D. With 2 bases removed from V and 4 bases from J, the gap between germline ends came to 6 bases. The CDR3 has 13 residues. CDR1 SGHAT and CDR2 FQNNGV come from the germline V gene.

This clone was found a few times. V and J are TRBV5-8 and TRBJ1-2; possibly TRBD1 for D (5 bases). The CDR3 has 14 residues. V was shortened by 0 bases and J by 8 bases, with 14 bases between the two germline ends. Germline V gene lookup returns CDR1 SGHTS and CDR2 YDEGEE. The CDR3 loop reads CASSLGQWGYGYTF. In DNA form, the CDR3 reads TGTGCCAGCAGCTTGGGACAGTGGGGCTACGGCTACACCTTC.

This clone has more than one count but fewer than ten. The chain has TRBV7-2 and TRBJ1-6, with D uncertain. CDR3 length: 14 residues. Germline V gene sequence: CDR1 SGHTA, CDR2 FQGNSA. The germline V and J ends were trimmed by 4 bases and 9 bases, with 13 bases remaining between them. CDR3 in amino acids: CASSSGMIGSPLHF. DNA of the CDR3: TGTGCCAGCAGCTCGGGGATGATCGGTTCACCCCTCCACTTT. Supplemented by reference TRBV7-2 and TRBJ1-6, the full variable domain reads GAGVSQSPSNKVTEKGKDVELRCDPISGHTALYWYRQSLGQGLEFLIYFQGNSAPDKSGLPSDRFSAERTGGSVSTLTIQRTQQEDSAVYLCASSSGMIGSPLHFGNGTRLTVT.

CDR3 loop: CASSRSTDTQYF. CDR3 DNA sequence: TGTGCCAGCAGTCGTAGCACAGATACGCAGTATTTT. The chain combines TRBV6-5 with TRBJ2-3; no firm D call. The V end was cut by 5 bases, the J end by 0 bases, with 3 bases between. The CDR3 is made up of 12 amino acids. From germline, CDR1 is MNHEY and CDR2 SVGAGI.

This rearrangement joins TRBV18 to TRBJ2-1, with TRBD2 matching over 8 bases. Losses at the gene ends were 3 bases for V and 8 bases for J; bases not matched to a gene: 3. This CDR3 has 13 residues. Per the germline V gene, CDR1 is KGHSH and CDR2 is LQKENI. CDR3 coding DNA: TGTGCCAGCTCACCTGGACTAGCCTATGAGCAGTTCTTC. Encoded protein: CASSPGLAYEQFF.

The chain uses TRBV6-5 and TRBJ2-3; 11 nucleotides agree with TRBD2. The CDR3 length is 15 residues. Trimming cost V 5 bases and J 3 bases; bases outside gene matches: 4. Germline V gene lookup returns CDR1 MNHEY and CDR2 SVGAGI. CDR3 amino acids: CASSTWTSGTDTQYF. The CDR3 DNA is TGTGCCAGCAGTACCTGGACTAGCGGGACAGATACGCAGTATTTT.